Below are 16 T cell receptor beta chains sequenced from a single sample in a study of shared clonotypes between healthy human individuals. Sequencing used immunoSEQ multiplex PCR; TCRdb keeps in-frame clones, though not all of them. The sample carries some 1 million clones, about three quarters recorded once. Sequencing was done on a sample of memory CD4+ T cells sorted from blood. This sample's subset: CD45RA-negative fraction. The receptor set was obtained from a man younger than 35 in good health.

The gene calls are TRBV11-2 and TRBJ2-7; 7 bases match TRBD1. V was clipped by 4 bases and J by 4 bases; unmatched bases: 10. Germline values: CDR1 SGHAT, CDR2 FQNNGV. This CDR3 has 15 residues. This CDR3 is CASSSSGQFTYEQYF. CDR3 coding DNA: TGTGCCAGCAGCTCCTCGGGACAGTTTACTTACGAGCAGTACTTC.

The DNA for the CDR3 is TGTGCCAGCTCACCACCTCTTCCGGCTTCTGGAGAGACCCAGTACTTC. Protein product: CASSPPLPASGETQYF. The chain combines TRBV18 with TRBJ2-5; no reliable D call. V was shortened by 0 bases and J by 4 bases, with 15 bases between the two germline ends. Germline CDR1 is KGHSH and CDR2 is LQKENI. The CDR3 is 16 residues long. The whole variable domain, remainder taken from reference TRBV18 and TRBJ2-5, is NAGVMQNPRHLVRRRGQEARLRCSPMKGHSHVYWYRQLPEEGLKFMVYLQKENIIDESGMPKERFSAEFPKEGPSILRIQQVVRGDSAAYFCASSPPLPASGETQYFGPGTRLLVL.

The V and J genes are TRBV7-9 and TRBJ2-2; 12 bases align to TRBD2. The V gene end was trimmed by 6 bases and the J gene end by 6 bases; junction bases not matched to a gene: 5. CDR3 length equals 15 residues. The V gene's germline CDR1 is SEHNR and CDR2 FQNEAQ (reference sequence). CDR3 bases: TGTGCCAGCAGGCGGACTAGCGGGACCCCCGGGGAGCTGTTTTTT. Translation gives CASRRTSGTPGELFF.

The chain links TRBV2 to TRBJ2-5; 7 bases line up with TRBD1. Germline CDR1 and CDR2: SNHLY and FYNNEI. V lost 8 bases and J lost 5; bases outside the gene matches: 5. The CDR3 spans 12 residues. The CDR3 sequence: CASGGQIETQYF. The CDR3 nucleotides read TGTGCCAGCGGGGGACAGATCGAGACCCAGTACTTC. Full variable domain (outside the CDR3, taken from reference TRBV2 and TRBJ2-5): EPEVTQTPSHQVTQMGQEVILRCVPISNHLYFYWYRQILGQKVEFLVSFYNNEISEKSEIFDDQFSVERPDGSNFTLKIRSTKLEDSAMYFCASGGQIETQYFGPGTRLLVL.

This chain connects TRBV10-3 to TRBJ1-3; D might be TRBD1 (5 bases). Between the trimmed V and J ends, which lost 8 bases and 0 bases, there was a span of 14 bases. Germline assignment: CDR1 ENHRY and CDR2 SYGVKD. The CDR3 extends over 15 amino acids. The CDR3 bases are TGTGCCATCGGGCGGGCGGGGGACTCTGGAAACACCATATATTTT. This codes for CAIGRAGDSGNTIYF.

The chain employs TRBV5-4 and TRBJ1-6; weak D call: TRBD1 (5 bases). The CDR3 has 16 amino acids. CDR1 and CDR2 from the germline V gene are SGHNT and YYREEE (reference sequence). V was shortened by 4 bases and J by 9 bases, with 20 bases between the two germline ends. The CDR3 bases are TGTGCCAGCAGCCCTGCCGGGACGACAATAGGTTCACCCCTCCACTTT. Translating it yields CASSPAGTTIGSPLHF.

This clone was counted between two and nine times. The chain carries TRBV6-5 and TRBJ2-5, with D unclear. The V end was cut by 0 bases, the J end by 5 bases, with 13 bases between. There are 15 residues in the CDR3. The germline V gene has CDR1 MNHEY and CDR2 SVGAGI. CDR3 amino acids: CASSYSRPSEETQYF. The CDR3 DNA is TGTGCCAGCAGTTACTCGCGGCCCTCCGAGGAGACCCAGTACTTC.

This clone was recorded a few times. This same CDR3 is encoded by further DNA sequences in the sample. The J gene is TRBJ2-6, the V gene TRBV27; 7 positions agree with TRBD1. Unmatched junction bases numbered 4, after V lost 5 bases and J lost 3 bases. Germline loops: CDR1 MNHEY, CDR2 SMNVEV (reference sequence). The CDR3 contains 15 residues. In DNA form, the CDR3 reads TGTGCCAGCAGTCGCGACAGGGTTGGGGCCAACGTCCTGACTTTC. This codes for CASSRDRVGANVLTF.

The CDR3 nucleotides are TGTGCCATCAGTCACCCGGGACAGCAAGAGACCCAGTACTTC. It codes for CAISHPGQQETQYF. The rearrangement uses TRBV10-3 and TRBJ2-5; 7 nucleotides match TRBD1. J lost 2 bases, V lost 5 bases, and 5 bases had no gene match. This CDR3 comprises 14 residues. Looked up from germline, CDR1 is ENHRY and CDR2 is SYGVKD.

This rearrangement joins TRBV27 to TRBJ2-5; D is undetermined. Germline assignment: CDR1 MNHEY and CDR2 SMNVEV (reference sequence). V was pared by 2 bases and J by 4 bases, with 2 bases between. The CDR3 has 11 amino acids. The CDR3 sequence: CASSLIETQYF. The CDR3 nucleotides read TGTGCCAGCAGTTTAATAGAGACCCAGTACTTC.

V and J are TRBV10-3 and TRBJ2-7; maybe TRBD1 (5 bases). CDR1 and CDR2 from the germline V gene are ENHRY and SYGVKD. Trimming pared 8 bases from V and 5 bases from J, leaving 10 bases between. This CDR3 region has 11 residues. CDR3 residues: CAIARGNEQYF. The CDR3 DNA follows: TGTGCCATCGCTAGGGGTAACGAGCAGTACTTC.

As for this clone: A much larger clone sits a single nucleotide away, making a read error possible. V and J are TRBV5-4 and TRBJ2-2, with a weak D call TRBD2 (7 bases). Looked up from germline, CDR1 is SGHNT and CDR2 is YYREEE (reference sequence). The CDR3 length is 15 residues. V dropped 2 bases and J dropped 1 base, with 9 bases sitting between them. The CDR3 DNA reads TGTGCCAGCAGCTTCGGGGGGCAGAACACCGGGGAGCTGTTTTTT. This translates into CASSFGGQNTGELFF.

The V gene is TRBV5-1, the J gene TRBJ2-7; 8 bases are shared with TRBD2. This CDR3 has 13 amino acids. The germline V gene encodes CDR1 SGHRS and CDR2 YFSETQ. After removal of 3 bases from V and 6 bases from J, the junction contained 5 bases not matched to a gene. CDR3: CASSSGLAGEQYF. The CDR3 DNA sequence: TGCGCCAGCAGCTCCGGACTAGCAGGCGAGCAGTACTTC.

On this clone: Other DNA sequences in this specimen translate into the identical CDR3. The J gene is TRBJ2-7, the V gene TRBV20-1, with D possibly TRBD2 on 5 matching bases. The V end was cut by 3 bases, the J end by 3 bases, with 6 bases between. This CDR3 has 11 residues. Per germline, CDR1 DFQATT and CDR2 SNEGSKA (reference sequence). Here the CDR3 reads CSASSDYEQYF. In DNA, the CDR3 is TGCAGTGCTAGTAGCGACTACGAGCAGTACTTC.

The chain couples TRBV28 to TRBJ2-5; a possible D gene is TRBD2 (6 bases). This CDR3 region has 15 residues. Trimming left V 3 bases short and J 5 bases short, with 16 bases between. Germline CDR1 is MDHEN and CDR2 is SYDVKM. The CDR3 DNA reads TGTGCCAGCAGTTTCTTAAAGCAGGCGGGGGAGACCCAGTACTTC. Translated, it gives CASSFLKQAGETQYF.

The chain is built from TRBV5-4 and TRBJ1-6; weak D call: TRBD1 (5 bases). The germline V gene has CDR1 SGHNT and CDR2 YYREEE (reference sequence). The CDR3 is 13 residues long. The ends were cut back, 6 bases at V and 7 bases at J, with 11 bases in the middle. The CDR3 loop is CASTSRGNSPLHF. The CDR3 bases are TGTGCCAGCACTTCCCGGGGGAATTCACCCCTCCACTTT.